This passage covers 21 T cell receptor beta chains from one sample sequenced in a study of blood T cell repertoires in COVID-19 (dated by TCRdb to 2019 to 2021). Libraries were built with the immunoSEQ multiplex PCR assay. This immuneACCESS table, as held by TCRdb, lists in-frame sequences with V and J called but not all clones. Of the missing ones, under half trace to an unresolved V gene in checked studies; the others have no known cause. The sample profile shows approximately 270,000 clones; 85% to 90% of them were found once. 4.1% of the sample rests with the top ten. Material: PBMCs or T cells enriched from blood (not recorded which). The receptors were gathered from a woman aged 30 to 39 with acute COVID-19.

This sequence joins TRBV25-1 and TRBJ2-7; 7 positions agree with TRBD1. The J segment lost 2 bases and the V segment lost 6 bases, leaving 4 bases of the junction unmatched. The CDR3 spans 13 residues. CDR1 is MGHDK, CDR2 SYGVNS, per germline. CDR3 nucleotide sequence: TGTGCCAGCAGCCAGGACAGGACCTACGAGCAGTACTTC. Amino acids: CASSQDRTYEQYF.

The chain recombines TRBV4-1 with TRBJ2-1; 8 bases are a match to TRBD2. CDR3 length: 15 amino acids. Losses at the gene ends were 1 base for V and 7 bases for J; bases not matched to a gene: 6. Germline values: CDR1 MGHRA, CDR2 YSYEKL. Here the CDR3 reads CASSQAGGPLNEQFF. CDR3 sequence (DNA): TGCGCCAGCAGCCAAGCGGGAGGGCCGTTAAATGAGCAGTTCTTC.

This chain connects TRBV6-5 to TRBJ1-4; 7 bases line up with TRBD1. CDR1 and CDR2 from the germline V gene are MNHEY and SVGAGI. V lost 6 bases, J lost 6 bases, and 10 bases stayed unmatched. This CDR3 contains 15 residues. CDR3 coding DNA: TGTGCCAGCAGCCGCCGCGACAGGGAGGATGAAAAACTGTTTTTT. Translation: CASSRRDREDEKLFF.

The CDR3 nucleotides read TGCGCCAGCAGCTCTAACGGGGGAGGTACTGAAGCTTTCTTT. The encoded protein is CASSSNGGGTEAFF. V usage is TRBV5-1 and J usage is TRBJ1-1; possibly TRBD1 for D (5 bases). From germline, CDR1 is SGHRS and CDR2 YFSETQ. The CDR3 runs to 14 residues. The V end lost 3 bases, the J end lost 5 bases, and 14 bases lay between the germline ends.

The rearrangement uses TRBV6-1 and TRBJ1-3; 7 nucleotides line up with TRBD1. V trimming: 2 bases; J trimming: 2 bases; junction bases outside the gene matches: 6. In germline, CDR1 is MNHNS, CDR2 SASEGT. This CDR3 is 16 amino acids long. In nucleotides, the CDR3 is TGTGCCAGCAGTGAAAGGTTGGGGACAGCTGGAAACACCATATATTTT. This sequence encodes CASSERLGTAGNTIYF.

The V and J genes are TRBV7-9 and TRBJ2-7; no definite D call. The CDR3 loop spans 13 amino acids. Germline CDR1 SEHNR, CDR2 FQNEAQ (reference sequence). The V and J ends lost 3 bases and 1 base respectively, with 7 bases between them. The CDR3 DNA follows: TGTGCCAGCAGCTTGTACTTGTCCTACGAGCAGTACTTC. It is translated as CASSLYLSYEQYF.

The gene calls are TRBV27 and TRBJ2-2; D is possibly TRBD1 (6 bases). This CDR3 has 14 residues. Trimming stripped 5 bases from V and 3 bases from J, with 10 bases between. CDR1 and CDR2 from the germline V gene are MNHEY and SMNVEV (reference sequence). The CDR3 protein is CASSPQGYTGELFF. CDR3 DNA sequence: TGTGCCAGCAGTCCACAGGGATACACCGGGGAGCTGTTTTTT.

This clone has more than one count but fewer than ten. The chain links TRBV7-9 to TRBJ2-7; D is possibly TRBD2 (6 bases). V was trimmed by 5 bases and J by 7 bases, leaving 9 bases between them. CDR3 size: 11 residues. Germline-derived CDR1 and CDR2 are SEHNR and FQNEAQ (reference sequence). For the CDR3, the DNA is TGTGCCAGCAGCCCCGGGACTGAGCAGTACTTC. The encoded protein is CASSPGTEQYF.

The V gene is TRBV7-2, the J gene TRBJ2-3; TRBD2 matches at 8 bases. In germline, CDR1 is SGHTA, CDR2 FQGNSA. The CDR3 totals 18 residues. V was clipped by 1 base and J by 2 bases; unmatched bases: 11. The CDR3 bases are TGTGCCAGCAGCTTAGGCGGGGGGTGGGGGATCAACACAGATACGCAGTATTTT. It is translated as CASSLGGGWGINTDTQYF.

CDR3 DNA sequence: TGTGCCAGCAGCAACCGGGACACGGTGGGGAGTTCCCTCCACTTT. It encodes CASSNRDTVGSSLHF. This chain links TRBV28 with TRBJ1-6, with a possible D match to TRBD1 (6 bases). Trimming removed 6 bases from V and 14 bases from J, with 23 bases in between. The CDR3 is made up of 15 amino acids. Germline V CDR1 and CDR2: MDHEN, SYDVKM. The variable domain in full, with the rest retrieved from reference TRBV28 and TRBJ1-6, is DVKVTQSSRYLVKRTGEKVFLECVQDMDHENMFWYRQDPGLGLRLIYFSYDVKMKEKGDIPEGYSVSREKKERFSLILESASTNQTSMYLCASSNRDTVGSSLHFGNGTRLTVT.

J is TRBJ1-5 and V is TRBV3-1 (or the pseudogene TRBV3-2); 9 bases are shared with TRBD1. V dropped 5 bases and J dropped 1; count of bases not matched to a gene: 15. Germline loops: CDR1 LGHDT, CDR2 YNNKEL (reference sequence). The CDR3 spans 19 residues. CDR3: CASSASPRTGAPSNQPQHF. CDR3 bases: TGTGCCAGCAGCGCATCGCCCCGGACAGGGGCACCGAGCAATCAGCCCCAGCATTTT.

CDR3 DNA: TGTGCCAGTAGTATTATTTCCCCCGGGACACCTTACTACGAGCAGTACTTC. Translated: CASSIISPGTPYYEQYF. The chain combines TRBV19 with TRBJ2-7, with D maybe TRBD1 (6 bases). From germline, CDR1 is LNHDA and CDR2 SQIVND (reference sequence). Between the trimmed V and J ends, which lost 3 bases and 3 bases, there was a span of 21 bases. This CDR3 is built from 17 residues.

DNA of the CDR3: TGTGCCAGCAGCCAAGGGGGACAGCCAAATCAGCCCCAGCATTTT. Translation gives CASSQGGQPNQPQHF. This chain links TRBV3-1 (or the pseudogene TRBV3-2) with TRBJ1-5, with TRBD1 matching over 7 bases. Germline CDR1 is LGHDT and CDR2 is YNNKEL (reference sequence). J was trimmed by 4 bases and V by 1 base; bases with no gene match: 4. CDR3 length: 15 residues.

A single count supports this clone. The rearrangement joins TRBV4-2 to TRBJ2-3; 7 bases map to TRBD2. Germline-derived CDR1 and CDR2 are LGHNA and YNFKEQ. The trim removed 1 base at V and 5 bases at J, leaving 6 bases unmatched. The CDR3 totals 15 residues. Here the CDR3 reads CASSQGEGQLDTQYF. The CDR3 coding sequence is TGTGCCAGCAGCCAAGGGGAGGGCCAATTAGATACGCAGTATTTT.

The CDR3 spells CSASSLGTSGQSFDTQYF. The CDR3 bases are TGCAGTGCTAGTTCACTGGGGACTAGCGGACAGAGTTTCGATACGCAGTATTTT. The chain links TRBV20-1 to TRBJ2-3; TRBD2 matches 11 bases. The CDR3 spans 18 residues. V gave up 3 bases and J gave up 6 bases; unmatched junction bases: 17. The germline V gene encodes CDR1 DFQATT and CDR2 SNEGSKA (reference sequence).

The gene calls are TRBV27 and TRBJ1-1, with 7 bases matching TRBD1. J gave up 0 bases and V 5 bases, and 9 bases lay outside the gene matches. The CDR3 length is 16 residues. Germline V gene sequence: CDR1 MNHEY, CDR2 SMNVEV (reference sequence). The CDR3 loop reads CASSPSGGRLNTEAFF. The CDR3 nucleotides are TGTGCCAGCAGTCCCTCAGGGGGGCGTTTGAACACTGAAGCTTTCTTT.

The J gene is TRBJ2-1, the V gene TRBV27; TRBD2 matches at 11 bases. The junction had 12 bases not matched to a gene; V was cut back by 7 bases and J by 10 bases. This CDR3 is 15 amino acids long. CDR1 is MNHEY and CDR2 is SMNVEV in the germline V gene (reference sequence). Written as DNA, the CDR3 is TGTGCCAGCACCGAAGTAGCGGGAGGGCCCAACGAGCAGTTCTTC. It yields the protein CASTEVAGGPNEQFF.

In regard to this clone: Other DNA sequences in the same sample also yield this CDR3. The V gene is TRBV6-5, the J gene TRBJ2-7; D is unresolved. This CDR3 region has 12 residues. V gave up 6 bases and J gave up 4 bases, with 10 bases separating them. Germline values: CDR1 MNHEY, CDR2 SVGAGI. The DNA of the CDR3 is TGTGCCAGCAGAGGTAGAGGTTACGAGCAGTACTTC. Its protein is CASRGRGYEQYF.

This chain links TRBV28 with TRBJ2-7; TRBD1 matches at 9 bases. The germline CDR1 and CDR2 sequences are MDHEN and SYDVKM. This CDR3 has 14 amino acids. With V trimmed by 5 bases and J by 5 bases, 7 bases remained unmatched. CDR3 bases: TGTGCCAGCAGTGGACGGGACAGGGTTGACGAGCAGTACTTC. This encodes CASSGRDRVDEQYF.

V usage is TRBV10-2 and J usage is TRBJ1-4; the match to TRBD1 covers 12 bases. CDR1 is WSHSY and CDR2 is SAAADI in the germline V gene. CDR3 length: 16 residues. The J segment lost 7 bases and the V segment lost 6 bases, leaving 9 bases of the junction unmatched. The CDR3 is CASRGDRGLDFEKLFF. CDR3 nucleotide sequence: TGCGCCAGCAGGGGGGACAGGGGGCTGGATTTTGAAAAACTGTTTTTT.

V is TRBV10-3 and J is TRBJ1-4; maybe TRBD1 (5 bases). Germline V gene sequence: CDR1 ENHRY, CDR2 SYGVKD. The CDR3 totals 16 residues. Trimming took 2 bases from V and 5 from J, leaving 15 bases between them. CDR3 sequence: CAISEGDMGQNEKLFF. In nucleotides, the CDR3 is TGTGCCATCAGTGAGGGTGACATGGGGCAGAATGAAAAACTGTTTTTT.